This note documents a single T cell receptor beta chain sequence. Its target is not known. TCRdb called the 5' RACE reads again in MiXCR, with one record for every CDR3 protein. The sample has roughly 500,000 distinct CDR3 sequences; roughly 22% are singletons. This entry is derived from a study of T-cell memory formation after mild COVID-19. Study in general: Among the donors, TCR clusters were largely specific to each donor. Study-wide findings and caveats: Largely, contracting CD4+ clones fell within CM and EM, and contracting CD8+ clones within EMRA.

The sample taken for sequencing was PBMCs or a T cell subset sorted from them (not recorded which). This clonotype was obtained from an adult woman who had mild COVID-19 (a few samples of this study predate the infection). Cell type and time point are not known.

The CDR3 nucleotides read TGCGCCAGCAGCCAAAGTCCCCCCACTCAGGGGTCCTACGAGCAGTACTTC. This gives the protein CASSQSPPTQGSYEQYF. The chain recombines TRBV4-3 with TRBJ2-7; D might be TRBD1 (6 bases). Per germline, CDR1 LGHNA and CDR2 YSLEER. V was clipped by 2 bases and J by 1 base, with 18 bases between them. CDR3 length equals 17 residues.